This is a list of T cell receptor beta chains from one sample in a study of cytomegalovirus exposure and HLA in healthy donors. Clones were sequenced by immunoSEQ multiplex PCR, and TCRdb holds only the in-frame ones, with some missing. Here the sample spans roughly 160,000 clones, roughly three quarters being singletons. Sequenced input: PBMCs. The origin of the receptors is a man aged 55 to 70 in good health and CMV-seronegative. The CDR3 runs from the conserved cysteine through the conserved F or W. Each record gives: J gene, D gene, clone size, V gene, CDR3 protein, CDR3 DNA. D genes are given only for firm matches. The size field is filled for only some rows; it gives once, few, many or a size class.

J: TRBJ2-3
D: NA
size: NA
V: TRBV15
CDR3: CATSRDRASTDTQYF
DNA: TGTGCCACCAGCAGAGACAGGGCTAGCACAGATACGCAGTATTTT

J: TRBJ2-1
D: TRBD2
size: NA
V: TRBV7-2
CDR3: CASSLAGTTYNEQFF
DNA: TGTGCCAGCAGCTTAGCGGGGACTACCTACAATGAGCAGTTCTTC

J: TRBJ2-7
D: NA
size: NA
V: TRBV7-2
CDR3: CASSLVVSVRVGEQYF
DNA: TGTGCCAGCAGCTTAGTAGTTTCTGTCAGGGTGGGTGAGCAGTACTTC

J: TRBJ1-2
D: NA
size: NA
V: TRBV19
CDR3: CASTPAGLDGYTF
DNA: TGTGCCAGTACCCCGGCAGGGCTGGATGGCTACACCTTC

J: TRBJ2-1
D: NA
size: NA
V: TRBV9
CDR3: CASSVDPGFYNEQFF
DNA: TGTGCCAGCAGCGTAGACCCGGGGTTCTACAATGAGCAGTTCTTC

J: TRBJ1-3
D: TRBD1
size: NA
V: TRBV5-1
CDR3: CASSGGQGSSGNTIYF
DNA: TGCGCCAGCAGCGGAGGACAGGGGTCCTCTGGAAACACCATATATTTT

J: TRBJ2-1
D: NA
size: NA
V: TRBV6-1
CDR3: CASSVLINEQFF
DNA: TGTGCCAGCAGTGTTTTAATAAATGAGCAGTTCTTC

J: TRBJ2-2
D: NA
size: NA
V: TRBV6-1
CDR3: CASSEWLAANTGELFF
DNA: TGTGCCAGCAGTGAGTGGCTAGCCGCGAACACCGGGGAGCTGTTTTTT

J: TRBJ1-1
D: NA
size: NA
V: TRBV28
CDR3: CASRRASVNTEAFF
DNA: TGTGCCAGCAGACGGGCTAGCGTGAACACTGAAGCTTTCTTT

J: TRBJ2-1
D: TRBD1
size: few
V: TRBV5-6
CDR3: CASSSGTGAGNEQFF
DNA: TGTGCCAGCAGCTCCGGGACAGGGGCTGGCAATGAGCAGTTCTTC

J: TRBJ2-2
D: TRBD2
size: NA
V: TRBV9
CDR3: CASRGGWNTGELFF
DNA: TGTGCCAGCCGGGGGGGATGGAACACCGGGGAGCTGTTTTTT

J: TRBJ1-1
D: NA
size: few
V: TRBV30
CDR3: CAWGQLNTEAFF
DNA: TGTGCCTGGGGTCAGTTGAACACTGAAGCTTTCTTT

J: TRBJ2-1
D: NA
size: NA
V: TRBV6-5
CDR3: CASSYSLGRNEQFF
DNA: TGTGCCAGCAGTTACTCGCTAGGCCGGAATGAGCAGTTCTTC

J: TRBJ2-2
D: TRBD1
size: NA
V: TRBV7-2
CDR3: CASRPDRGTGELFF
DNA: TGTGCCAGCAGACCGGACAGGGGGACCGGGGAGCTGTTTTTT

J: TRBJ1-6
D: TRBD1
size: NA
V: TRBV19
CDR3: CASSTGTGGSPLHF
DNA: TGTGCCAGTAGTACCGGGACAGGAGGGTCACCCCTCCACTTT

J: TRBJ2-5
D: NA
size: NA
V: TRBV7-9
CDR3: CASSLALQETQYF
DNA: TGTGCCAGCAGCTTAGCCCTACAAGAGACCCAGTACTTC

J: TRBJ2-3
D: NA
size: NA
V: TRBV7-9
CDR3: CSSSTTTDTQYF
DNA: TGTTCCAGCAGCACAACAACAGATACGCAGTATTTT

J: TRBJ1-1
D: TRBD1
size: NA
V: TRBV30
CDR3: CAWSLDRALEAFF
DNA: TGTGCCTGGAGTTTGGACAGGGCCTTAGAAGCTTTCTTT

J: TRBJ2-3
D: NA
size: NA
V: TRBV5-4
CDR3: CASSPPLGSEEADTQYF
DNA: TGTGCCAGCAGCCCCCCCCTCGGGTCCGAGGAGGCAGATACGCAGTATTTT

J: TRBJ2-7
D: NA
size: NA
V: TRBV27
CDR3: CASSFRRGEQYF
DNA: TGTGCCAGCAGTTTCCGCAGGGGTGAGCAGTACTTC

J: TRBJ1-6
D: TRBD1
size: NA
V: TRBV27
CDR3: CASSSKQGLENSPLHF
DNA: TGTGCCAGCAGTTCCAAACAGGGGCTTGAGAATTCACCCCTCCACTTT

J: TRBJ2-7
D: TRBD1
size: NA
V: TRBV9
CDR3: CASSVGQGSIDEQYF
DNA: TGTGCCAGCAGCGTAGGACAGGGTAGTATCGACGAGCAGTACTTC

J: TRBJ1-4
D: TRBD1
size: NA
V: TRBV18
CDR3: CASSATGVGEKLFF
DNA: TGTGCCAGCTCAGCTACAGGGGTCGGTGAAAAACTGTTTTTT

J: TRBJ2-5
D: TRBD2
size: NA
V: TRBV5-1
CDR3: CASSGGAGDETQYF
DNA: TGCGCCAGCAGCGGCGGAGCGGGGGATGAGACCCAGTACTTC